The 5 T cell receptor beta chains given below trace back to one sample, sequenced in a study of blood T cell repertoires in COVID-19 (dated by TCRdb to 2020 to 2022). The library was made by the immunoSEQ multiplex PCR assay. Not all clones reach the TCRdb copy of this immuneACCESS table, which keeps in-frame sequences only. Checked studies attribute under half of the gap to unresolved V genes and leave the rest unexplained. Within this sample are 350,000 to 450,000 clones, with approximately 91% of them counted one time only. About 0.83% of the sample belongs to the ten largest clones. Input material: PBMCs or T cells enriched from blood (not recorded which). These receptors came from a woman in her forties who had been exposed to COVID-19.

The CDR3 loop reads CSARRSNTGELFF. The CDR3 DNA reads as TGCAGCGCCCGCAGATCGAACACCGGGGAGCTGTTTTTT. The chain recombines TRBV29-1 with TRBJ2-2; no definite D call. This CDR3 has 13 residues. With 7 bases removed from V and 0 bases from J, the gap between germline ends came to 9 bases. The germline CDR1 and CDR2 sequences are SQVTM and ANQGSEA.

The chain recombines TRBV19 with TRBJ1-2; 7 bases match TRBD1. Trimming at V came to 5 bases and at J to 7 bases, leaving 13 bases not matched to a gene. The germline CDR1 and CDR2 sequences are LNHDA and SQIVND (reference sequence). The CDR3 extends over 15 amino acids. The CDR3 DNA is TGTGCCAGTAGTTCCCCGACAGGGTTCTTCGGTGGCTACACCTTC. It encodes CASSSPTGFFGGYTF.

The chain recombines TRBV9 with TRBJ1-3; unclear D gene. There are 14 residues in the CDR3. Germline CDR1 is SGDLS and CDR2 is YYNGEE. V was shortened by 3 bases and J by 4 bases, with 11 bases between the two germline ends. The CDR3 DNA reads as TGTGCCAGCAGCGCCGAGTTCTCAGGAAACACCATATATTTT. Amino acid sequence: CASSAEFSGNTIYF.

This rearrangement joins TRBV3-1 (or the pseudogene TRBV3-2) to TRBJ1-2; 7 nucleotides agree with TRBD1. Germline CDR1 is LGHDT and CDR2 is YNNKEL (reference sequence). The CDR3 is 15 amino acids. Trimming cost V 1 base and J 4 bases; bases outside gene matches: 6. This CDR3 reads CASSQGGGAGYGYTF. For the CDR3, the DNA is TGTGCCAGCAGCCAAGGAGGGGGCGCGGGCTATGGCTACACCTTC.

The chain is built from TRBV23-1 and TRBJ1-2; 9 positions agree with TRBD1. TRBV23-1 is assigned to the ORF class and has an uncertain function. The CDR3 runs to 14 residues. The J segment lost 5 bases and the V segment lost 4 bases, leaving 5 bases of the junction unmatched. CDR3: CASSRGQGRYGYTF. CDR3 nucleotide sequence: TGCGCCAGCAGTCGGGGACAGGGAAGGTATGGCTACACCTTC.